This entry is about one T cell receptor beta chain. Its recognized antigen is unknown. No much larger clonotype is one base removed from it; base qualities were not supplied. From the cysteine up to the phenylalanine, the CDR3 has a length of 13 residues. This entry keeps only the CDR3 DNA: 39 bases, framed from base 1. The V end gives up 6 bases and the J end 2 bases, leaving 1 base in the junction not matched to a gene. CDR1 and CDR2 (SGHRS, YFSETQ) derive from the germline V gene. This specimen comes from a study of blood T cell repertoires in COVID-19 (dated by TCRdb to 2018 to 2021). At the level of the whole study: The collaborator samples originated in the United States, Italy and Spain and spanned the acute and convalescent phases of COVID-19. The material from the prospective study consisted of cDNA or gDNA derived from T cells, B-cell-depleted T cells, or PBMCs. The dataset comprised deeply sampled blood TCRbeta repertoires from subjects exposed to, actively infected with, or recovered from COVID-19. The samples were drawn from two sources: the first 160 participants of the ongoing ImmuneRACE study, and 1,254 subjects contributed by 6 global collaborators. The sample metadata nearly always contained a de-identified subject ID, COVID-19 status, age in years and sex. The repertoires were released in a freely available public database meant as a resource for research on the immune response to SARS-CoV-2. Where available, HLA class I and class II types were obtained from metadata supplied by the sample provider rather than from assay-based typing.

The investigation overall reported the following: The amount of clinical and demographic metadata varied by source and participant and was provided uncurated.

TCRbeta CDR3 regions were amplified from genomic DNA by means of the immunoSEQ Assay, a bias-controlled multiplex PCR. The original pipeline was this. Nucleated cell counts per sample were estimated from amplification of reference gene primers within the assay. To quantify the absolute abundance of each unique TCRbeta CDR3 rearrangement, sequence reads were collapsed and filtered. Productive Simpson clonality was computed per sample as the square root of Simpson's diversity index over productive rearrangements. Drawn from immuneACCESS, this table holds only the in-frame rearrangements with V and J called that TCRdb kept. Clones are partly lost; checked studies trace under half to an unresolved V gene and leave the rest unexplained. V and J calls and clone size are copied from that table; D and trimming were computed from the DNA. The sample table holds hundreds of thousands of clones, of which around 85% were seen once. The top ten clonotypes cover 7.5% to 10% of the sample.

Collaborating institutions collected whole blood in K2EDTA tubes following their own protocols. For TCRbeta analysis, collaborator samples were shipped as frozen whole blood, as isolated PBMCs, or as DNA extracted from either sample type. Sequencing was carried out using peripheral blood. This chain is built from TRBV5-1 and TRBJ2-7, and 11 junctional nucleotides match TRBD1. This TCR was sampled from a man older than 75 with acute or convalescent COVID-19. The DNA sequence reads TGCGCCAGCAAGGGACAGGGGGCCTACGAGCAGTACTTC. Translated, this is CASKGQGAYEQYF.